The rows below give T cell receptor beta chains drawn from one sample of a study of blood T cell repertoires in COVID-19. Assay: immunoSEQ multiplex PCR; the TCRdb copy retains only in-frame clones and omits some. Here the sample spans 80,000 or so clones, 82% being singletons. Specimen: peripheral blood. These receptors were obtained from a human donor in a cohort sampled during active COVID-19. Both conserved end residues are part of each CDR3. The order of the fields is V gene, J gene, D gene, clone size, CDR3 DNA, CDR3 protein. A D gene is named only where the DNA matches it firmly. Size is omitted from some rows. Given values are once, few, many or a class for expanded clones.

v_call: TRBV6-2/TRBV6-3; j_call: TRBJ2-1; d_call: TRBD2; clone_size: NA; cdr3_nt: TGTGCCAGCAGTTCCTACGGGGGGGCGTCAGATGAGCAGTTCTTC; cdr3_aa: CASSSYGGASDEQFF
v_call: TRBV11-1; j_call: TRBJ1-2; d_call: TRBD1; clone_size: NA; cdr3_nt: TGTGCCAGCAGCGGGCGGGACAGACTAACGGGCTACACCTTC; cdr3_aa: CASSGRDRLTGYTF
v_call: TRBV2; j_call: TRBJ2-5; d_call: NA; clone_size: NA; cdr3_nt: TGTGCCAGCAGAGTTACTAGTTTCAGCCAGTACTTC; cdr3_aa: CASRVTSFSQYF
v_call: TRBV6-5; j_call: TRBJ2-7; d_call: TRBD1; clone_size: NA; cdr3_nt: TGTGCCAGCCGACCGGGACAGGGGTTACCCTACGAGCAGTACTTC; cdr3_aa: CASRPGQGLPYEQYF
v_call: TRBV25-1; j_call: TRBJ2-2; d_call: NA; clone_size: few; cdr3_nt: TGTGCCAGCAGTGCATCCGGGGTGAACACCGGGGAGCTGTTTTTT; cdr3_aa: CASSASGVNTGELFF
v_call: TRBV7-9; j_call: TRBJ2-7; d_call: TRBD2; clone_size: NA; cdr3_nt: TGTGCCAGCAGTCGGGCGGGGGGTGTCGAGCAGTACTTC; cdr3_aa: CASSRAGGVEQYF
v_call: TRBV3-1/TRBV3-2; j_call: TRBJ1-1; d_call: TRBD1; clone_size: NA; cdr3_nt: TGTGCCAGCAGCCTCAAAACCGGGACAGCTGAAGCTTTCTTT; cdr3_aa: CASSLKTGTAEAFF
v_call: TRBV5-1; j_call: TRBJ2-7; d_call: NA; clone_size: NA; cdr3_nt: TGCGCCAGCAGCTTACTTGGACAGTTCTACGAGCAGTACTTC; cdr3_aa: CASSLLGQFYEQYF
v_call: TRBV12-3/TRBV12-4; j_call: TRBJ2-7; d_call: NA; clone_size: NA; cdr3_nt: TGTGCCAGCGGTAGACTGGACAAGCAGTACTTC; cdr3_aa: CASGRLDKQYF
v_call: TRBV29-1; j_call: TRBJ1-1; d_call: TRBD1; clone_size: NA; cdr3_nt: TGCAGCGGGGACAGGGTGGTGCGGAACACTGAAGCTTTCTTT; cdr3_aa: CSGDRVVRNTEAFF